This entry lists 12 T cell receptor beta chains sequenced from one sample in a study of blood T cell repertoires in COVID-19. Profiling relied on immunoSEQ multiplex PCR, and the TCRdb table lists in-frame clones only, not all of them. In the table there are about 480,000 clones, roughly 89% of which are singletons. The source material was peripheral blood. The source of these receptors is a woman between 50 and 59 years old with COVID-19, enrolled during active disease.

As DNA, the CDR3 is TGTGCCAGCAAAGCGGGGGGCACCTACGAGCAGTACTTC. Protein: CASKAGGTYEQYF. The chain joins TRBV27 to TRBJ2-7; 9 nucleotides line up with TRBD2. The J segment lost 2 bases and the V segment lost 7 bases, leaving 3 bases of the junction unmatched. The CDR3 is 13 residues long. Germline V gene sequence: CDR1 MNHEY, CDR2 SMNVEV (reference sequence).

The rearrangement joins TRBV2 to TRBJ1-2; TRBD1 matches at 8 bases. Germline values: CDR1 SNHLY, CDR2 FYNNEI. CDR3 size: 17 residues. After removal of 7 bases from V and 3 bases from J, the junction contained 16 bases not matched to a gene. CDR3 region: CASTPWGWGQEDYGYTF. The CDR3 nucleotides are TGTGCCAGCACCCCCTGGGGATGGGGACAGGAGGACTATGGCTACACCTTC.

This chain uses TRBV13 with TRBJ2-7, with no clear D. This CDR3 comprises 15 residues. From germline, CDR1 is PRHDT and CDR2 FYEKMQ (reference sequence). V was shortened by 5 bases and J by 4 bases, with 18 bases between the two germline ends. The CDR3 sequence: CASSRAVGSPYEQYF. CDR3 bases: TGTGCCAGCAGCCGCGCCGTGGGCAGCCCGTACGAGCAGTACTTC.

V usage is TRBV30 and J usage is TRBJ2-3; no firm D call. V was cut by 2 bases and J by 9 bases, with 9 bases left in between. CDR1 is GTSNPN and CDR2 is SVGIG in the germline V gene (reference sequence). This CDR3 is 11 amino acids long. CDR3 coding DNA: TGTGCCTGGAGTAACCTGAGAACGCAGTATTTT. This gives the protein CAWSNLRTQYF.

V and J are TRBV9 and TRBJ1-1; D is possibly TRBD1 (5 bases). Germline V gene data show CDR1 as SGDLS and CDR2 as YYNGEE. CDR3 length: 15 amino acids. Trimming pared 3 bases from V and 9 bases from J, leaving 21 bases between. Here the CDR3 reads CASSAQNTDRSQAFF. The CDR3 nucleotides read TGTGCCAGCAGCGCGCAAAACACTGACAGATCTCAAGCTTTCTTT.

Points on this clone: Other DNA sequences from this sample encode an identical CDR3 as well. This chain joins TRBV27 and TRBJ1-1; D is ambiguous. Germline CDR1 MNHEY, CDR2 SMNVEV (reference sequence). The ends were cut back, 6 bases at V and 0 bases at J, with 8 bases in the middle. The CDR3 totals 13 residues. DNA for the CDR3: TGTGCCAGCAGCCTTAGTCTGAACACTGAAGCTTTCTTT. Translated, it gives CASSLSLNTEAFF.

This chain connects TRBV7-9 to TRBJ2-7, with TRBD2 matching 9 bases. This CDR3 region has 16 residues. Germline loops: CDR1 SEHNR, CDR2 FQNEAQ (reference sequence). Trimming at V came to 5 bases and at J to 2 bases, leaving 10 bases not matched to a gene. The CDR3 reads CASSPAAAGGPYEQYF. Written as DNA, the CDR3 is TGTGCCAGCAGCCCAGCGGCGGCGGGGGGGCCCTACGAGCAGTACTTC.

The chain employs TRBV6-5 and TRBJ1-4, with a weak D call TRBD1 (6 bases). V shed 0 bases and J shed 7 bases, with 15 bases lying between them. CDR1 MNHEY and CDR2 SVGAGI come from the germline V gene. The CDR3 runs 16 residues. The CDR3 protein is CASSYSGRGEGEKLFF. CDR3 coding DNA: TGTGCCAGCAGTTACTCAGGCAGGGGCGAAGGTGAAAAACTGTTTTTT.

This chain links TRBV30 with TRBJ1-4; 7 bases line up with TRBD1. Trimming at V came to 4 bases and at J to 2 bases, leaving 7 bases not matched to a gene. Germline V gives CDR1 GTSNPN, CDR2 SVGIG (reference sequence). The CDR3 totals 15 residues. The CDR3 reads CAWKSTGHTNEKLFF. CDR3 bases: TGTGCCTGGAAATCGACAGGGCATACTAATGAAAAACTGTTTTTT. The full variable domain, with the rest looked up from reference TRBV30 and TRBJ1-4, is SQTIHQWPATLVQPVGSPLSLECTVEGTSNPNLYWYRQAAGRGLQLLFYSVGIGQISSEVPQNLSASRPQDRQFILSSKKLLLSDSGFYLCAWKSTGHTNEKLFFGSGTQLSVL.

V gene TRBV7-2 combines with J gene TRBJ2-2; 7 bases are a match to TRBD1. CDR3 length equals 16 residues. From germline, CDR1 is SGHTA and CDR2 FQGNSA. Trimming at V came to 5 bases and at J to 5 bases, leaving 11 bases not matched to a gene. The CDR3 is CASSQTGTVDTGELFF. The CDR3 DNA follows: TGTGCCAGCAGCCAAACCGGGACAGTAGATACCGGGGAGCTGTTTTTT.

The chain recombines TRBV10-3 with TRBJ1-4, with D perhaps TRBD1 (5 bases). Germline lookup yields CDR1 ENHRY and CDR2 SYGVKD. The CDR3 totals 16 residues. Between the trimmed V and J ends, which lost 2 bases and 4 bases, there was a span of 14 bases. CDR3 sequence (DNA): TGTGCCATCAGTGAGGGGGCAGGGCCGATTAATGAAAAACTGTTTTTT. This gives the protein CAISEGAGPINEKLFF.

The rearrangement uses TRBV12-3 or TRBV12-4 and TRBJ2-1; TRBD2 agrees at 7 bases. The CDR3 totals 12 residues. V gave up 7 bases and J gave up 10 bases; unmatched junction bases: 7. The DNA of the CDR3 is TGTGCCAGCACCCTACCGGGACTAGAGCAGTTCTTC. Protein: CASTLPGLEQFF.